The clone carrying this TCR beta chain was recorded once. The source of the sample is a study of post-analysis software for immune sequencing data. Incorporated into the TCR beta cDNA libraries were unique molecular identifiers, which served to reduce PCR and sequencing biases. Each CDR3 protein gets one entry after TCRdb re-called the PCR reads with MiXCR. The data show about 820,000 distinct CDR3 sequences, about 50% seen once. Sequenced material: blood. The sequence derives from a girl between 5 and 17 years old with multiple sclerosis.

CDR3 loop: CASSPIQDTQYF. DNA of the CDR3: TGTGCCAGCAGTCCCATCCAAGATACGCAGTATTTT. The gene calls are TRBV12-3 or TRBV12-4 and TRBJ2-3; D gene ambiguous. The CDR3 sequence is 12 residues long. Trimming cost V 5 bases and J 5 bases, with 8 bases left between them.